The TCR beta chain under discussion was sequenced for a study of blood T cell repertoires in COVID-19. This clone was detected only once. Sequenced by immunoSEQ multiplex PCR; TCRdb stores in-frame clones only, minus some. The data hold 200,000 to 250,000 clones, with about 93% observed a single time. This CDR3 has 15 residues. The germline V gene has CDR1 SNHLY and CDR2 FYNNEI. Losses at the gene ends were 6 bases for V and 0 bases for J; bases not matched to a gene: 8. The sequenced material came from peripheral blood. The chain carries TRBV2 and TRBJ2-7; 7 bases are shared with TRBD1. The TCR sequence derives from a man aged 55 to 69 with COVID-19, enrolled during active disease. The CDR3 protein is CASRETGWSSYEQYF. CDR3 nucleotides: TGTGCCAGCAGGGAGACAGGGTGGAGCTCCTACGAGCAGTACTTC.